The 26 T cell receptor beta chains reported below all come from one sample, sequenced in a study of OX40 agonist ivuxolimab in advanced cancers. Libraries were prepared by immunoSEQ multiplex PCR; TCRdb keeps only in-frame clonotypes and omits some of them. The repertoire holds around 25,000 clones, roughly 75% seen once, with 1.4% in the top ten. The sample in question was CD4+ or CD8+ T cells sorted from blood, obtained in a trial of the OX40 agonist ivuxolimab. Receptors originate from an adult with an advanced solid tumor such as melanoma, head and neck, liver or kidney cancer.

This clone was seen just once. The gene calls are TRBV30 and TRBJ1-1, with no clear D. Germline loops: CDR1 GTSNPN, CDR2 SVGIG (reference sequence). V dropped 2 bases and J dropped 6 bases, with 16 bases sitting between them. The CDR3 contains 14 residues. The CDR3 loop reads CAWSPPYGRAEAFF. Here the CDR3 DNA reads TGTGCCTGGAGTCCTCCATACGGGAGGGCTGAAGCTTTCTTT.

This chain uses TRBV27 with TRBJ2-7, with D unclear. The V gene's germline CDR1 is MNHEY and CDR2 SMNVEV (reference sequence). V was cut by 4 bases and J by 2 bases, with 15 bases left in between. The CDR3 loop spans 15 amino acids. The CDR3 DNA sequence: TGTGCCAGCAGTTCCTCTAGTCGGTTAGCCTACGAGCAGTACTTC. This sequence encodes CASSSSSRLAYEQYF.

This chain links TRBV6-4 with TRBJ2-3; no clear D gene. V gave up 4 bases and J gave up 2 bases, with 10 bases separating them. The CDR3 length is 14 residues. Germline V gene sequence: CDR1 MRHNA, CDR2 SNTAGT. CDR3 bases: TGTGCCAGCAGTGGTGGTAGTGACACAGATACGCAGTATTTT. This encodes CASSGGSDTDTQYF.

The chain combines TRBV2 with TRBJ2-1, with D perhaps TRBD2 (6 bases). Germline V lookup: CDR1 SNHLY, CDR2 FYNNEI. V was cut by 6 bases and J by 3 bases, with 18 bases left in between. CDR3 length: 16 amino acids. The chain's CDR3 is CASRDRSGTLYNEQFF. The CDR3 DNA sequence: TGTGCCAGCAGGGACCGCTCCGGGACTCTCTACAATGAGCAGTTCTTC.

The chain joins TRBV7-8 to TRBJ2-3; 7 nucleotides agree with TRBD2. Losses at the gene ends were 5 bases for V and 3 bases for J; bases not matched to a gene: 5. Per the germline V gene, CDR1 is SGHVS and CDR2 is FQNEAQ. CDR3 length: 14 amino acids. The CDR3 nucleotides read TGTGCCAGCAGCCACGGGAGGACGACAGATACGCAGTATTTT. Its protein product is CASSHGRTTDTQYF.

The gene calls are TRBV5-5 and TRBJ2-1; D call uncertain. The V end was cut by 0 bases, the J end by 6 bases, with 10 bases between. The CDR3 spans 14 residues. The germline gives CDR1 SGHKS, CDR2 YYEKEE (reference sequence). The CDR3 reads CASSLAYRGNEQFF. The CDR3 coding sequence is TGTGCCAGCAGCTTGGCCTACAGAGGCAATGAGCAGTTCTTC.

The chain has TRBV19 and TRBJ1-1; a possible D gene is TRBD1 (6 bases). The CDR3 sequence is 13 residues long. V shed 3 bases and J shed 11 bases, with 16 bases lying between them. Germline CDR1 is LNHDA and CDR2 is SQIVND (reference sequence). This CDR3 is CASSIPGANRAFF. CDR3 in DNA: TGTGCCAGTAGTATCCCAGGGGCCAACAGGGCTTTCTTT.

The J gene is TRBJ2-1, the V gene TRBV14; 8 positions agree with TRBD1. V lost 4 bases to trimming and J lost 5 bases; unmatched junction nucleotides: 7. Germline CDR1 and CDR2: SGHDN and FVKESK. CDR3 length: 15 residues. CDR3 amino acids: CASSLLPGQDNEQFF. The CDR3, as DNA: TGTGCCAGCAGCCTTCTCCCGGGACAGGACAATGAGCAGTTCTTC.

The chain couples TRBV30 to TRBJ2-7; D perhaps matches TRBD2 (7 bases). V was clipped by 0 bases and J by 3 bases, with 18 bases between them. The CDR3 totals 16 residues. Per germline, CDR1 GTSNPN and CDR2 SVGIG (reference sequence). In nucleotides, the CDR3 is TGTGCCTGGAGTGTTCGGGGAGGGGGTTCTATCTACGAGCAGTACTTC. Protein: CAWSVRGGGSIYEQYF.

This chain uses TRBV28 with TRBJ2-7, with TRBD2 identical over 7 bases. Per germline, CDR1 MDHEN and CDR2 SYDVKM. J was trimmed by 2 bases and V by 7 bases; bases with no gene match: 5. The CDR3 runs 13 residues. CDR3 nucleotide sequence: TGTGCCAGCAACCTGGGGGGGACCTACGAGCAGTACTTC. This sequence encodes CASNLGGTYEQYF.

This clone came up a few times. This chain links TRBV7-2 with TRBJ2-7; possibly TRBD2 for D (5 bases). In germline, CDR1 is SGHTA, CDR2 FQGNSA. There are 17 residues in the CDR3. Trimming shortened V by 2 bases and J by 2 bases, and 19 bases separated the two germline ends. The CDR3, as DNA: TGTGCCAGCAGCTTACCCGCCCGGGGAGAGCCTACCTACGAGCAGTACTTC. Encoded protein: CASSLPARGEPTYEQYF.

The count of this clone is one. The genes are TRBV7-2 and TRBJ1-1, with D uncertain. The CDR3 covers 10 residues. V was shortened by 9 bases and J by 5 bases, with 7 bases between the two germline ends. Germline lookup yields CDR1 SGHTA and CDR2 FQGNSA. CDR3 DNA sequence: TGTGCCAGTCGAGGTACTGAAGCTTTCTTT. Amino acids: CASRGTEAFF.

This clone came up a few times. The V and J genes are TRBV30 and TRBJ1-3, with no clear D. The length of the CDR3 is 12 residues. Germline CDR1 is GTSNPN and CDR2 is SVGIG (reference sequence). V lost 4 bases and J lost 0, with 4 bases in between. The CDR3 sequence is CAWKLSGNTIYF. The CDR3 DNA reads TGTGCCTGGAAACTCTCTGGAAACACCATATATTTT.

This clone was seen a handful of times. The rearrangement links TRBV4-2 to TRBJ2-1; D not resolved. CDR3 length equals 14 residues. The V gene lost 0 bases and the J gene lost 6 bases, with 9 bases spanning the gap. Germline loops: CDR1 LGHNA, CDR2 YNFKEQ. The CDR3 loop is CASSQDGVLNEQFF. CDR3 nucleotides: TGTGCCAGCAGCCAAGATGGCGTCCTCAATGAGCAGTTCTTC.

V gene TRBV18 combines with J gene TRBJ1-1, with TRBD1 matching 10 bases. Germline trimming cut 3 bases from V and 4 bases from J; bases unmatched to any gene: 5. Germline V gives CDR1 KGHSH, CDR2 LQKENI. This CDR3 has 15 residues. The CDR3 region has the DNA TGTGCCAGCTCACCTCGGGACAGGGGTATCACTGAAGCTTTCTTT. Amino acids: CASSPRDRGITEAFF.

The gene calls are TRBV2 and TRBJ2-2; TRBD1 matches 7 bases. Germline trimming cut 5 bases from V and 0 bases from J; bases unmatched to any gene: 6. Germline loops: CDR1 SNHLY, CDR2 FYNNEI. The CDR3 contains 16 residues. In DNA, the CDR3 is TGTGCCAGCAGTCATAGGGGGCAGACGAACACCGGGGAGCTGTTTTTT. Its protein is CASSHRGQTNTGELFF.

The chain recombines TRBV7-2 with TRBJ2-1, with 10 positions matching TRBD2. The junction had 9 bases not matched to a gene; V was cut back by 5 bases and J by 8 bases. Germline CDR1 reads SGHTA; CDR2 reads FQGNSA. This CDR3 has 15 residues. The CDR3 DNA reads TGTGCCAGCAGCACAAAGACTAGCGGGTCCTATGAGCAGTTCTTC. Translating it yields CASSTKTSGSYEQFF.

V usage is TRBV7-3 and J usage is TRBJ2-7; 7 nucleotides align to TRBD2. Germline V gene lookup returns CDR1 SGHTA and CDR2 FQGTGA. After removal of 5 bases from V and 7 bases from J, the junction contained 8 bases not matched to a gene. This CDR3 comprises 13 residues. The DNA for the CDR3 is TGTGCCAGCAGCCGCGGTCCTAGCGGAGAGCAGTACTTC. Encoded protein: CASSRGPSGEQYF.

This clone has a handful of counts. This chain links TRBV6-5 with TRBJ2-7; 11 bases are shared with TRBD2. The CDR3 consists of 15 residues. Per germline, CDR1 MNHEY and CDR2 SVGAGI. The J segment lost 4 bases and the V segment lost 2 bases, leaving 4 bases of the junction unmatched. The CDR3 here is CASSYGVAGGYEQYF. CDR3 in DNA: TGTGCCAGCAGTTACGGGGTAGCGGGAGGGTACGAGCAGTACTTC.

V usage is TRBV6-6 and J usage is TRBJ1-2, with D unclear. Trimming removed 0 bases from V and 1 base from J, with 6 bases in between. There are 14 residues in the CDR3. The germline CDR1 and CDR2 sequences are MNHNY and SVGAGI (reference sequence). The CDR3 DNA is TGTGCCAGCAGTTACTCCCAGTTTAACTATGGCTACACCTTC. Protein product: CASSYSQFNYGYTF.

The V call is TRBV6-5, the J call TRBJ1-2, with TRBD1 identical over 9 bases. This CDR3 has 14 residues. V lost 6 bases to trimming and J lost 4 bases; unmatched junction nucleotides: 6. CDR1 is MNHEY and CDR2 is SVGAGI in the germline V gene. CDR3 DNA: TGTGCCAGCAGATCGGGACAGGGCCGCTATGGCTACACCTTC. Its protein is CASRSGQGRYGYTF.

The chain links TRBV9 to TRBJ2-5; no clear D. With the DNA end fitting TRBJ2-7 better, the J assignment may be wrong. This CDR3 is 18 amino acids long. CDR1 and CDR2 from the germline V gene are SGDLS and YYNGEE. CDR3: CASSVPIRKGRRAYEQYF. The CDR3 DNA is TGTGCCAGCAGCGTACCTATCCGAAAGGGCCGAAGGGCCTACGAGCAGTACTTC.

This chain uses TRBV7-2 with TRBJ2-7, with TRBD2 matching over 9 bases. This CDR3 is built from 17 residues. V shed 1 base, J shed 5 bases, and the junction held 12 bases outside the gene matches. Germline CDR1 and CDR2: SGHTA and FQGNSA. The DNA of the CDR3 is TGTGCCAGCAGCTTAGTGCCCCGCGGGAGGGAGGGCCACGAGCAGTACTTC. It is translated as CASSLVPRGREGHEQYF.

The chain carries TRBV6-5 and TRBJ1-2; D unresolved. The CDR3 consists of 10 residues. Trimming cost V 5 bases and J 7 bases, with 5 bases left between them. CDR1 is MNHEY, CDR2 SVGAGI, per germline. The CDR3 sequence: CASSDGGYTF. As DNA, the CDR3 is TGTGCCAGCAGTGATGGTGGCTACACCTTC.

The gene calls are TRBV2 and TRBJ2-7, with no clear D. The CDR3 is made up of 11 amino acids. The V gene lost 3 bases and the J gene lost 4 bases, with 4 bases spanning the gap. The V gene's germline CDR1 is SNHLY and CDR2 FYNNEI. The CDR3 nucleotides read TGTGCCAGCAGTGACAGTTACGAGCAGTACTTC. Translated: CASSDSYEQYF.

The chain links TRBV19 to TRBJ1-5; 7 nucleotides align to TRBD1. The CDR3 runs 16 residues. After removal of 0 bases from V and 6 bases from J, the junction contained 8 bases not matched to a gene. In germline, CDR1 is LNHDA, CDR2 SQIVND (reference sequence). This chain's CDR3 is CASSIEGRGRAQPQHF. The CDR3 nucleotides read TGTGCCAGTAGTATAGAAGGGAGGGGGCGAGCTCAGCCCCAGCATTTT.